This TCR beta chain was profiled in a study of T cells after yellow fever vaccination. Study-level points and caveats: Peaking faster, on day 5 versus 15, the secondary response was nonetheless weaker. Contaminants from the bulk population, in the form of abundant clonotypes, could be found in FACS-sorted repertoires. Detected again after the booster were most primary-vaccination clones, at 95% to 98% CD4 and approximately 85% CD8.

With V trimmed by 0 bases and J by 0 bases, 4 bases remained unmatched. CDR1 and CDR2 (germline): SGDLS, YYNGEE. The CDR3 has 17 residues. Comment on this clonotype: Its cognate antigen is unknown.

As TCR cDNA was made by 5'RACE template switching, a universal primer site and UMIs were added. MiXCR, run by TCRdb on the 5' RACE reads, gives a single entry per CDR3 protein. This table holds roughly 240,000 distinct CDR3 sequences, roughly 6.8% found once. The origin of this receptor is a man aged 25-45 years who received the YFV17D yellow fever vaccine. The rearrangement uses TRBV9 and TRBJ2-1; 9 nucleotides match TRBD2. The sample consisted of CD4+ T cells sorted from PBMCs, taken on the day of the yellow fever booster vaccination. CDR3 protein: CASSVVSGRNSYNEQFF. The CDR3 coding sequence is TGTGCCAGCAGCGTAGTTAGCGGGAGAAACTCCTACAATGAGCAGTTCTTC.